These T cell receptor beta chains were read from a single sample in a study of identical twins. Via MiXCR, TCRdb re-called the 5' RACE reads, giving one row per CDR3 protein. The sample records 1.5 million to 2 million distinct CDR3 sequences, 25% to 35% being singletons. Sequencing input: cord blood. All receptors derive from a newborn girl in good health. CDR3s include the opening cysteine and the closing phenylalanine or tryptophan. Fields, in order: D gene, V gene, J gene, clone size, CDR3 DNA, CDR3 protein. D genes are given only for firm matches. Rows may omit the clone size; those that give it use once, few, many or a size class.

NA,TRBV27,TRBJ1-1,NA,TGTGCCAGCAGTTGGGCCAAGGACACTGAAGCTTTCTTT,CASSWAKDTEAFF
TRBD1,TRBV4-1,TRBJ1-1,NA,TGCGCCAGCAGCCAGCTACCCGGGACAGGCGGGACTGAAGCTTTCTTT,CASSQLPGTGGTEAFF
NA,TRBV20-1,TRBJ1-2,NA,TGCAGTGCTAGGAGGGACATAACTAACTATGGCTACACCTTC,CSARRDITNYGYTF
NA,TRBV5-1,TRBJ2-5,NA,TGCGCCAGCAGCTCGGGGACAGGCGGGAGGGAGACCCAGTACTTC,CASSSGTGGRETQYF
TRBD2,TRBV3-1,TRBJ2-5,NA,TGTGCCAGCAGCCAAGATTCGCGCCTAGCGGGAGGGGTACAAGAGACCCAGTACTTC,CASSQDSRLAGGVQETQYF
TRBD2,TRBV4-2,TRBJ2-7,NA,TGTGCCAGCAGCCAAGGGAGCAAGGGACTAGCGGGTTTCTACGAGCAGTACTTC,CASSQGSKGLAGFYEQYF
TRBD2,TRBV7-2,TRBJ2-5,NA,TGTGCCAGCAGTTTCCCCGGGACTAGGAGAGAGACCCAGTACTTC,CASSFPGTRRETQYF
TRBD2,TRBV7-2,TRBJ2-7,NA,TGTGCCAGCAGCATAACTAGCGGGTCCTACAATGAGCAGTACTTC,CASSITSGSYNEQYF
NA,TRBV12-3/TRBV12-4,TRBJ2-1,many,TGTGCCAGCAGTTGGGGGCTAGCCTTGAATGAGCAGTTCTTC,CASSWGLALNEQFF
TRBD2,TRBV7-2,TRBJ2-1,NA,TGTGCCAGCAGCTCTTGGACTAGCGGCTATGAGCAGTCCTTC,CASSSWTSGYEQSF
TRBD1,TRBV28,TRBJ2-4,few,TGTGCCAGCAGTCCCCTCCCGACGACAGGGGCGCACATTCAGTACTTC,CASSPLPTTGAHIQYF
NA,TRBV13,TRBJ2-3,few,TGTGCCAGCAGCTTAGAGAGCAGCGACGTTTTCACAGATACGCAGTATTTT,CASSLESSDVFTDTQYF
NA,TRBV5-1,TRBJ2-7,NA,TGCGCCAGCAGCCCGGACAGTCCCTCCTACGAGCAGTACTTC,CASSPDSPSYEQYF
NA,TRBV7-2,TRBJ1-6,NA,TGTGCCAGCAGCTTAGCCGGGACCTCGGGCAATTCACCCCTCCACTTT,CASSLAGTSGNSPLHF
NA,TRBV15,TRBJ2-5,NA,TGTGCCACCAGCAGAGCAGAAAACCAAGAGACCCAGTACTTC,CATSRAENQETQYF
TRBD1,TRBV28,TRBJ1-2,few,TGTGCCAGCAGGACAGGGAATAACTATGGCTACACCTTC,CASRTGNNYGYTF
NA,TRBV12-3/TRBV12-4,TRBJ1-5,few,TGTGCCAGCAGTTTATGGGGGCAGAACAATCAGCCCCAGCATTTT,CASSLWGQNNQPQHF
TRBD1,TRBV7-2,TRBJ1-1,few,TGTGCCAGCAGCTCGACAGGGGGCTATACTGAAGCTTTCTTT,CASSSTGGYTEAFF
TRBD1,TRBV30,TRBJ1-2,few,TGTGCCTGGAGTGGGACAGGGGGCGGCTACACCTTC,CAWSGTGGGYTF
NA,TRBV5-1,TRBJ2-3,many,TGCGCCAGCAGCTTGGAACGGGTGGATACGCAGTATTTT,CASSLERVDTQYF
NA,TRBV28,TRBJ2-5,NA,TGTGCCAGCAGCTACCCTGGCGTCCGGACCCAGTACTTC,CASSYPGVRTQYF
TRBD1,TRBV5-1,TRBJ2-2,NA,TGCGCCAGCAGCTTGGTGAGGCAGGGGGCCACCGGGGAGCTGTTTTTT,CASSLVRQGATGELFF
TRBD1,TRBV6-1,TRBJ1-5,few,TGTGCCATTGCGGACAGGGCGTTTCAGCCCCAGCATTTT,CAIADRAFQPQHF
TRBD1,TRBV4-1,TRBJ1-4,NA,TGCGCCAGCAGCCATGGGACAGGGGGCAATGAAAAACTGTTTTTT,CASSHGTGGNEKLFF
TRBD1,TRBV4-1,TRBJ2-3,few,TGCGCCAGCAGCGTTCGTCTGACAGGGGCAGCACGGGATACGCAGTATTTT,CASSVRLTGAARDTQYF
NA,TRBV20-1,TRBJ2-1,NA,TGCAGTGCTAGAGATAGGGGGGATGAGCAGTTCTTC,CSARDRGDEQFF
NA,TRBV27,TRBJ2-7,NA,TGTGCCAGCAGTTTAAAAAGGGCAGGGAGGACCTACGAGCAGTACTTC,CASSLKRAGRTYEQYF
TRBD1,TRBV12-3/TRBV12-4,TRBJ1-1,NA,TGTGCCAGCAGTTCTTCACATTGGGGATACAGGGGGAACACTGAAGCTTTCTTT,CASSSSHWGYRGNTEAFF
TRBD1,TRBV10-3,TRBJ1-5,few,TGTGCCATCAGTGAGCGGGACAGCTTCAATCAGCCCCAGCATTTT,CAISERDSFNQPQHF
NA,TRBV6-6,TRBJ1-1,few,TGTGCCAGCAGCCGCAGGGCAGGGGACCGCACTGAAGCTTTCTTT,CASSRRAGDRTEAFF
TRBD1,TRBV5-1,TRBJ2-1,many,TGCGCCAGCAGCTTACAGGGGGCCCACAATGAGCAGTTCTTC,CASSLQGAHNEQFF
NA,TRBV6-5,TRBJ1-2,few,TGTGCCAGCAGTTACGAGGTCGGATATGGCTACACCTTC,CASSYEVGYGYTF
TRBD1,TRBV6-1,TRBJ1-2,many,TGTGCCAGCAGCCAGTCCGGGACAGGGTATGGCTACACCTTC,CASSQSGTGYGYTF
NA,TRBV28,TRBJ2-7,NA,TGTGCCAGCAGTTATTCAGGACCCACCGCCCGCTCCTACGAGCAGTACTTC,CASSYSGPTARSYEQYF
NA,TRBV24-1,TRBJ2-2,once,TGTGCCACCAGTGATCGGACCGGGGAGCTGTTTTTT,CATSDRTGELFF